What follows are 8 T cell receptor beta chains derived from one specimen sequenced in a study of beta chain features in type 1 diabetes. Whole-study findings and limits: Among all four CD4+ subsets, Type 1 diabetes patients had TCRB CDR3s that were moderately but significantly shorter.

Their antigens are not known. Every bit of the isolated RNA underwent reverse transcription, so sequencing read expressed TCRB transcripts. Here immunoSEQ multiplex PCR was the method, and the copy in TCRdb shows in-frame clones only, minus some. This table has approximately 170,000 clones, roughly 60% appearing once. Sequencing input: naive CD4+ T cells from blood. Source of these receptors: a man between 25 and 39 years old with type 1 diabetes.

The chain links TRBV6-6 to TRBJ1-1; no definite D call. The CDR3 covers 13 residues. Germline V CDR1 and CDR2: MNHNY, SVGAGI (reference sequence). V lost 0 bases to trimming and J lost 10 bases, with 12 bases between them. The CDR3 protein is CASSYSGSPPAFF. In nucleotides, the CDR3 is TGTGCCAGCAGTTACTCAGGAAGCCCTCCAGCTTTCTTT.

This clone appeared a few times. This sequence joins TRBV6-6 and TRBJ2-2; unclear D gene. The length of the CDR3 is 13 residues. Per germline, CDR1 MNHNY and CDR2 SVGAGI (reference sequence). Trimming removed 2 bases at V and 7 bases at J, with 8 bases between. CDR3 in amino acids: CASSYPAGGELFF. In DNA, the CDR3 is TGTGCCAGCAGTTACCCCGCTGGCGGGGAGCTGTTTTTT.

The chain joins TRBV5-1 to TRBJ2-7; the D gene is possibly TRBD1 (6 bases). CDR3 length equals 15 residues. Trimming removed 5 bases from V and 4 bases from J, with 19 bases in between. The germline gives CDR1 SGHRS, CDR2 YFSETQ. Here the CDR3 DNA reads TGCGCCAGCAGGCCCGGGACAAACCCAGCTTACGAGCAGTACTTC. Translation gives CASRPGTNPAYEQYF.

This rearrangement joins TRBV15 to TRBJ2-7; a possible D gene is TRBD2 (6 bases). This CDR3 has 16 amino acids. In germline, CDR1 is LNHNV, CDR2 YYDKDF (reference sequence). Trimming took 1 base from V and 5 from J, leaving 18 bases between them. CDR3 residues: CATSRVGGYLGNEQYF. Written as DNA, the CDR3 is TGTGCCACCAGCAGAGTGGGAGGCTACCTGGGGAACGAGCAGTACTTC.

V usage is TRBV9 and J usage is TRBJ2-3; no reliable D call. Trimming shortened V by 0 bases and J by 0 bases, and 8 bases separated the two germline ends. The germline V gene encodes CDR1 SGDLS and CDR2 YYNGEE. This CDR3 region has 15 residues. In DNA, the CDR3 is TGTGCCAGCAGCGTAGCCAGGCTGAGCACAGATACGCAGTATTTT. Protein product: CASSVARLSTDTQYF.

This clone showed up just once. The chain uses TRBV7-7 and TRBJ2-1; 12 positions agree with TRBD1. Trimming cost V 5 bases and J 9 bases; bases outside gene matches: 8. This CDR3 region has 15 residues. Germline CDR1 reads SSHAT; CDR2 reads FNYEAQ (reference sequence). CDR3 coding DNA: TGTGCCAGCAGCACTGCCGGGACAGGGGGCACTGAGCAGTTCTTC. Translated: CASSTAGTGGTEQFF.

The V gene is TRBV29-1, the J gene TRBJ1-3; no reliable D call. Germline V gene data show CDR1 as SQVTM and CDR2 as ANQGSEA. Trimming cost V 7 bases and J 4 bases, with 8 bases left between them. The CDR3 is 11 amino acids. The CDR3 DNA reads TGCAGCGCCCTGAGAGGAAACACCATATATTTT. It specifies CSALRGNTIYF.

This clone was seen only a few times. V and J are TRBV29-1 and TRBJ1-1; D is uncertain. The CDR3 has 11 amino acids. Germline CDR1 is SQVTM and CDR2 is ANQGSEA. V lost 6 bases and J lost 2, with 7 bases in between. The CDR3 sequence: CSVGSNTEAFF. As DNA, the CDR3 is TGCAGCGTCGGGTCTAACACTGAAGCTTTCTTT.